These 9 T cell receptor beta chains share one sample of origin, sequenced in a study of blood T cell repertoires in COVID-19. Produced via immunoSEQ multiplex PCR; TCRdb's table is partial and in-frame only. This table has about 300,000 clones, roughly 89% appearing once. The sample taken for sequencing was PBMCs or T cells enriched from blood (not recorded which). The source is a woman between 35 and 50 years old who had recovered from COVID-19.

This chain connects TRBV6-5 to TRBJ1-5; possibly TRBD1 for D (5 bases). The length of the CDR3 is 14 residues. The V and J ends lost 6 bases and 7 bases respectively, with 16 bases between them. The germline CDR1 and CDR2 sequences are MNHEY and SVGAGI. Written as DNA, the CDR3 is TGTGCCAGCAGACCCACCAGGGATGGACAGCCCCAGCATTTT. This translates into CASRPTRDGQPQHF.

The chain uses TRBV18 and TRBJ2-7; the D gene is possibly TRBD2 (7 bases). This CDR3 is built from 16 residues. V was pared by 2 bases and J by 5 bases, with 19 bases between. CDR1 is KGHSH and CDR2 is LQKENI in the germline V gene. DNA of the CDR3: TGTGCCAGCTCACCAACGTTGGGGGGGGGCCTGAACGAGCAGTACTTC. Translating gives CASSPTLGGGLNEQYF.

The rearrangement joins TRBV5-1 to TRBJ1-2; D perhaps matches TRBD1 (6 bases). Trimming stripped 0 bases from V and 4 bases from J, with 13 bases between. Germline lookup yields CDR1 SGHRS and CDR2 YFSETQ. The CDR3 is 15 residues long. The CDR3 DNA reads TGCGCCAGCAGCTTGGCCGTGCAGGGGCTCTATGGCTACACCTTC. Its protein is CASSLAVQGLYGYTF.

The chain recombines TRBV7-2 with TRBJ2-3; D call uncertain. Germline V CDR1 and CDR2: SGHTA, FQGNSA. V dropped 4 bases and J dropped 3 bases, with 5 bases sitting between them. This CDR3 has 12 residues. CDR3 bases: TGTGCCAGCAGCTCAGGTACAGATACGCAGTATTTT. This translates into CASSSGTDTQYF.

The rearrangement uses TRBV5-1 and TRBJ2-5; possible D gene TRBD2, 6 bases. The germline CDR1 and CDR2 sequences are SGHRS and YFSETQ. V dropped 4 bases and J dropped 4 bases, with 14 bases sitting between them. The CDR3 length is 14 residues. For the CDR3, the DNA is TGCGCCAGCAGCCGGGACTTTGGAGGAGAGACCCAGTACTTC. Translation gives CASSRDFGGETQYF.

V and J are TRBV7-2 and TRBJ2-5; 8 positions agree with TRBD1. The junction had 0 bases not matched to a gene; V was cut back by 5 bases and J by 1 base. CDR1 and CDR2 (germline): SGHTA, FQGNSA. This CDR3 contains 13 residues. The CDR3 spells CASSGTGQETQYF. As DNA, the CDR3 is TGTGCCAGCAGCGGGACAGGCCAAGAGACCCAGTACTTC.

This clone was seen more than once but under ten times. The chain carries TRBV4-1 and TRBJ2-2; 12 bases line up with TRBD2. CDR3 length: 18 amino acids. CDR1 is MGHRA, CDR2 YSYEKL, per germline. The trim removed 1 base at V and 4 bases at J, leaving 7 bases unmatched. This chain's CDR3 is CASSQVGLAGLGTGELFF. CDR3 DNA sequence: TGCGCCAGCAGCCAAGTAGGACTAGCGGGATTAGGCACCGGGGAGCTGTTTTTT.

The chain recombines TRBV30 with TRBJ2-7, with 8 bases fitting TRBD1. CDR1 is GTSNPN and CDR2 is SVGIG in the germline V gene (reference sequence). The trim removed 3 bases at V and 2 bases at J, leaving 6 bases unmatched. This CDR3 has 14 residues. DNA of the CDR3: TGTGCCTGGAGAGTTACAGGGGGTCCCTACGAGCAGTACTTC. Its protein is CAWRVTGGPYEQYF.

V is TRBV7-9 and J is TRBJ1-1; D might be TRBD1 (5 bases). Germline values: CDR1 SEHNR, CDR2 FQNEAQ (reference sequence). Trimming shortened V by 5 bases and J by 1 base, and 8 bases separated the two germline ends. The CDR3 covers 13 residues. Here the CDR3 DNA reads TGTGCCAGCAGCGTCCAGGGGAACACTGAAGCTTTCTTT. Translating it yields CASSVQGNTEAFF. The variable domain in full, completed from reference TRBV7-9 and TRBJ1-1, reads DTGVSQNPRHKITKRGQNVTFRCDPISEHNRLYWYRQTLGQGPEFLTYFQNEAQLEKSRLLSDRFSAERPKGSFSTLEIQRTEQGDSAMYLCASSVQGNTEAFFGQGTRLTVV.